A selection of T cell receptor beta chains follows, all from one sample in a study of vaccination and CD4 T cells after COVID-19. One entry per CDR3 protein results from TCRdb running MiXCR on the PCR reads. The sample carries almost 20,000 distinct CDR3 sequences, about 40% recorded once. Antigen specificity for these receptors is unknown. Sequenced here: CD4+ T cells from blood, cultured in vitro, sampled before SARS-CoV-2 vaccination. All receptors come from a human donor who received a COVID-19 vaccine. The CDR3 runs from the conserved cysteine through the conserved F or W. D genes are given only for firm matches. Expanded clones are given a class, and other clones once, few, many or no size at all.

>TRBV5-4|TRBJ2-5|few|NA
CASSRELEETQYF
TGTGCCAGCAGCAGGGAGTTAGAAGAGACCCAGTACTTC
>TRBV7-9|TRBJ1-2|few|NA
CASSPPQEVYGYTF
TGTGCCAGCAGCCCCCCACAGGAAGTCTATGGCTACACCTTC
>TRBV7-9|TRBJ2-1|NA|TRBD1
CATRDRDNEQFF
TGTGCCACTCGGGACAGAGACAATGAGCAGTTCTTC
>TRBV5-1|TRBJ1-5|NA|TRBD1
CASSLGGQGNQPQHF
TGCGCCAGCAGCTTGGGGGGACAGGGGAATCAGCCCCAGCATTTT
>TRBV5-5|TRBJ1-5|NA|TRBD1
CASSLWLGGSNQPQHF
TGTGCCAGCAGCTTGTGGTTAGGGGGCAGCAATCAGCCCCAGCATTTT
>TRBV10-3|TRBJ1-5|once|NA
CAVGGAVGRSNQPQHF
TGTGCCGTAGGGGGTGCGGTAGGCAGAAGCAATCAGCCCCAGCATTTT
>TRBV6-5|TRBJ1-1|NA|NA
CASSYAGKGGYPEAFF
TGTGCCAGCAGTTATGCAGGGAAGGGAGGATACCCTGAAGCTTTCTTT
>TRBV20-1|TRBJ1-3|NA|TRBD1
CSVETGTGDPYSGNTIYF
TGCAGTGTCGAAACCGGGACAGGGGACCCTTACTCTGGAAACACCATATATTTT
>TRBV3-1|TRBJ1-2|NA|NA
CASSQEGGRRGYTF
TGTGCCAGCAGCCAAGAAGGGGGAAGGAGGGGCTACACCTTC
>TRBV6-5|TRBJ1-2|few|TRBD1
CASSYSGTGGYTF
TGTGCCAGCAGTTACTCGGGGACAGGGGGCTACACCTTC
>TRBV19|TRBJ1-1|NA|NA
CASSRPLGVLTEAFF
TGTGCCAGTAGTAGGCCATTAGGCGTGTTGACTGAAGCTTTCTTT
>TRBV30|TRBJ1-1|NA|NA
CAWSEEGTEAFF
TGTGCCTGGAGTGAAGAAGGAACTGAAGCTTTCTTT
>TRBV6-5|TRBJ2-1|few|NA
CASSYSRTRNEQFF
TGTGCCAGCAGTTACTCGAGAACACGAAATGAGCAGTTCTTC
>TRBV21-1|TRBJ1-4|once|NA
CASSLRILDRGPNEKLFF
TGTGCCAGCAGCTTGCGAATCTTGGACAGGGGGCCTAATGAAAAACTGTTTTTT
>TRBV20-1|TRBJ2-5|few|NA
CSAREAARVGTQYF
TGCAGTGCTAGAGAAGCGGCCAGGGTGGGGACCCAGTACTTC
>TRBV27|TRBJ2-7|NA|NA
CASSSSVYPYEQYF
TGTGCCAGCAGTTCCTCGGTTTATCCCTACGAGCAGTACTTC
>TRBV29-1|TRBJ1-1|NA|NA
CSVGKNILNTEAFF
TGCAGCGTTGGGAAGAACATATTGAACACTGAAGCTTTCTTT
>TRBV20-1|TRBJ2-3|NA|NA
CSARPDSGTSTDTQYF
TGCAGTGCTAGGCCCGATAGCGGTACAAGCACAGATACGCAGTATTTT
>TRBV6-1|TRBJ2-5|NA|NA
CASNRDPGQETQYF
TGTGCCAGCAACCGAGACCCAGGGCAAGAGACCCAGTACTTC
>TRBV2|TRBJ1-5|medium-sized|NA
CASSEGNLSNQPQHF
TGTGCCAGCAGTGAAGGGAATCTTAGCAATCAGCCCCAGCATTTT
>TRBV7-6|TRBJ2-1|NA|TRBD2
CASGLTSGGHNEQFF
TGTGCCAGCGGTTTGACTAGCGGGGGGCACAATGAGCAGTTCTTC
>TRBV7-2|TRBJ1-3|NA|NA
CASSLYPGQGQNTIYF
TGTGCCAGCAGCCTTTATCCGGGCCAGGGGCAAAACACCATATATTTT
>TRBV5-4|TRBJ1-2|NA|NA
CASSLDRAGGYTF
TGTGCCAGCAGCTTGGATAGAGCCGGTGGCTACACCTTC
>TRBV10-3|TRBJ2-1|NA|NA
CATRDTSTKEQFF
TGTGCCACCCGGGACACCAGCACAAAGGAGCAGTTCTTC
>TRBV20-1|TRBJ2-5|NA|TRBD2
CSARDLAGGILLQETQYF
TGCAGTGCTAGAGATCTAGCGGGGGGCATACTTTTACAAGAGACCCAGTACTTC
>TRBV10-1|TRBJ2-3|once|NA
CASSFDRSTDTQYF
TGCGCCAGCAGCTTCGACAGAAGCACAGATACGCAGTATTTT
>TRBV24-1|TRBJ2-5|few|TRBD2
CATSSGGHRQLQETQYF
TGTGCCACCAGTAGCGGGGGGCATCGCCAACTCCAAGAGACCCAGTACTTC
>TRBV24-1|TRBJ2-5|NA|TRBD2
CATSDLPLSGGAGLETQYF
TGTGCCACCAGTGATTTGCCCCTTAGCGGGGGGGCGGGGTTGGAGACCCAGTACTTC
>TRBV2|TRBJ2-7|NA|TRBD1
CASSDRQGYEQYF
TGTGCCAGCAGTGACAGACAGGGGTACGAGCAGTACTTC
>TRBV7-2|TRBJ2-1|once|NA
CASSSFRVAPSSYNEQFF
TGTGCCAGCAGCTCCTTTCGGGTAGCCCCGAGCTCCTACAATGAGCAGTTCTTC
>TRBV7-6|TRBJ2-7|NA|TRBD2
CASSLGEGVSYEQYF
TGTGCCAGCAGCCTTGGGGAGGGAGTCTCCTACGAGCAGTACTTC
>TRBV5-4|TRBJ2-1|NA|NA
CASSNPLKYNEQFF
TGTGCCAGCAGCAATCCCCTGAAATACAATGAGCAGTTCTTC
>TRBV19|TRBJ1-6|NA|NA
CASSNQGGNSPLHF
TGTGCCAGTAGTAATCAGGGCGGTAATTCACCCCTCCACTTT
>TRBV20-1|TRBJ1-1|few|NA
CSANRGPPEAFF
TGCAGTGCCAATAGGGGCCCACCTGAAGCTTTCTTT
>TRBV7-9|TRBJ2-7|few|NA
CASSLGGRGPQPGDF
TGTGCCAGCAGCTTAGGAGGGCGGGGGCCCCAGCCAGGAGACTTC
>TRBV19|TRBJ1-5|NA|NA
CASSIDLRETGPQHF
TGTGCCAGTAGTATAGATCTCAGGGAAACTGGGCCCCAGCATTTT
>TRBV20-1|TRBJ2-1|few|TRBD2
CSATPLAGGPNEQFF
TGCAGTGCTACTCCACTAGCGGGGGGACCCAATGAGCAGTTCTTC
>TRBV7-8|TRBJ1-6|NA|NA
CASSSGRDNSPLHF
TGTGCCAGCAGTTCCGGACGGGATAATTCACCCCTCCACTTT
>TRBV21-1|TRBJ1-6|NA|NA
CASSKLRLSGGNSPLHF
TGTGCCAGCAGCAAATTAAGACTGTCGGGAGGGAATTCACCCCTCCACTTT
>TRBV7-2|TRBJ1-2|NA|NA
CASSLNREGGYTF
TGTGCCAGCAGCTTAAATAGGGAGGGGGGCTACACCTTC
>TRBV5-1|TRBJ1-2|NA|NA
CASSLDRQRPEDGYTF
TGCGCCAGCAGCTTGGATAGGCAGCGACCCGAGGATGGCTACACCTTC
>TRBV20-1|TRBJ1-1|few|TRBD1
CSARDWGQGMNTEAFF
TGCAGTGCTAGAGATTGGGGACAGGGGATGAACACTGAAGCTTTCTTT